This T cell receptor (beta chain) was recovered during a study of graft-versus-host responses after intestinal transplantation. The repertoire was sequenced with immunoSEQ multiplex PCR; TCRdb's copy has only in-frame clones and lacks some. The sample yields 30,000 to 45,000 clones, about 93% seen once. Of note for this clone: What it recognizes is unknown.

Source: unstimulated CD8+ T cells sorted from spleen or lymph node cells, taken before transplant. The TCR sequence derives from a human donor who was the organ donor for an intestinal transplant.

CDR3 in amino acids: CASSWEASGQETQYF. In DNA, the CDR3 is TGCGCCAGCAGCTGGGAGGCTAGCGGCCAAGAGACCCAGTACTTC. The rearrangement links TRBV5-1 to TRBJ2-5, with TRBD2 matching 7 bases. Germline lookup yields CDR1 SGHRS and CDR2 YFSETQ. This CDR3 has 15 residues. Unmatched junction bases numbered 6, after V lost 3 bases and J lost 1 base.